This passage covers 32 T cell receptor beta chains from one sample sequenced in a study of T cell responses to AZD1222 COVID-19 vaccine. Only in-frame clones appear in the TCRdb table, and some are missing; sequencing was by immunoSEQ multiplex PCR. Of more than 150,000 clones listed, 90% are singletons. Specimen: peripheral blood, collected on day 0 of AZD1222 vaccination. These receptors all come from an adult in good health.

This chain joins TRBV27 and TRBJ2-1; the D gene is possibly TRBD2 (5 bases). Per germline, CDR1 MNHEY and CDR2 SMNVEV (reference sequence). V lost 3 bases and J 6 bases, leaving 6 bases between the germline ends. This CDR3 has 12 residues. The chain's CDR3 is CASSFGLNEQFF. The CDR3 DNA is TGTGCCAGCAGTTTCGGACTCAATGAGCAGTTCTTC.

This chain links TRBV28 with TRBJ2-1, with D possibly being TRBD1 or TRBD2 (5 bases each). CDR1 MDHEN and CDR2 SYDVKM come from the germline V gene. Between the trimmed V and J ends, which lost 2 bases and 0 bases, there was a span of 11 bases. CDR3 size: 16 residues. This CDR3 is CASSLAGTISYNEQFF. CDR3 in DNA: TGTGCCAGCAGTTTAGCCGGGACCATCTCCTACAATGAGCAGTTCTTC.

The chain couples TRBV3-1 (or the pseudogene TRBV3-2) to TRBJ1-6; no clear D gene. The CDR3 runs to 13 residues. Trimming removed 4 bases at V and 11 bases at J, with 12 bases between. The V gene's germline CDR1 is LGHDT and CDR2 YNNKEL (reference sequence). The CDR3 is CASSLKAGTPLHF. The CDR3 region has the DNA TGTGCCAGCAGCCTTAAGGCGGGAACACCCCTCCACTTT.

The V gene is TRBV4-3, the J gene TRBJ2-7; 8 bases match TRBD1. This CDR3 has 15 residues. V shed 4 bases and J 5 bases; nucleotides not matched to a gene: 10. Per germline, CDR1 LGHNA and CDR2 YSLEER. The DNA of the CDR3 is TGCGCCAGCAGCCCCAGTAAGGGACAGGCCCACGAGCAGTACTTC. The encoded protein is CASSPSKGQAHEQYF.

The CDR3 protein is CATSASTLAGGLNEQFF. DNA for the CDR3: TGTGCCACCAGTGCAAGCACCCTAGCGGGAGGGCTGAATGAGCAGTTCTTC. This chain uses TRBV24-1 with TRBJ2-1; 12 bases align to TRBD2. Germline CDR1 reads KGHDR; CDR2 reads SFDVKD. Unmatched junction bases numbered 11, after V lost 5 bases and J lost 7 bases. The CDR3 loop spans 17 amino acids.

The CDR3 region is CASSQVSGRQVPNEQFF. Here the CDR3 DNA reads TGCGCCAGCAGCCAAGTTAGCGGGAGGCAGGTCCCCAATGAGCAGTTCTTC. The chain is built from TRBV4-1 and TRBJ2-1; 10 positions agree with TRBD2. Germline CDR1 reads MGHRA; CDR2 reads YSYEKL. CDR3 length equals 17 residues. V was clipped by 1 base and J by 6 bases; unmatched bases: 9.

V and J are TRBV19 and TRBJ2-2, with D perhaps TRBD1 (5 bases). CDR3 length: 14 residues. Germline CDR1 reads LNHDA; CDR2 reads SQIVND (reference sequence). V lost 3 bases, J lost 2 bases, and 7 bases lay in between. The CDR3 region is CASSMDTNTGELFF. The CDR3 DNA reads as TGTGCCAGTAGTATGGACACAAACACCGGGGAGCTGTTTTTT.

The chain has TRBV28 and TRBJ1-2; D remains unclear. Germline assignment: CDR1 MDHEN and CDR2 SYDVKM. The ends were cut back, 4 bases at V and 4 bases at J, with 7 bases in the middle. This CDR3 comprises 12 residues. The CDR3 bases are TGTGCCAGCAGTTGGGGTGGCTATGGCTACACCTTC. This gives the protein CASSWGGYGYTF.

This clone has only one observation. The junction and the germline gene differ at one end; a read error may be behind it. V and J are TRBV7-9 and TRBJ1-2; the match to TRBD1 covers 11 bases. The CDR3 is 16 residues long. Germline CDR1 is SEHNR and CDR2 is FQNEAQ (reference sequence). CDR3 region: CASSLDGTGGNYGYTF. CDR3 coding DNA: TGTGCCAGCAGTTTAGATGGGACAGGGGGAAACTATGGCTACACCTTC.

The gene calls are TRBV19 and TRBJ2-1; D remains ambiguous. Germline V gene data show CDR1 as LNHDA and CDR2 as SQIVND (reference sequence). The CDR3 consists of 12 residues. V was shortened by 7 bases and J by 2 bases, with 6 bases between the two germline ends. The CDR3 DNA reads TGTGCCAGTAATATGGCCTACAATGAGCAGTTCTTC. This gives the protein CASNMAYNEQFF.

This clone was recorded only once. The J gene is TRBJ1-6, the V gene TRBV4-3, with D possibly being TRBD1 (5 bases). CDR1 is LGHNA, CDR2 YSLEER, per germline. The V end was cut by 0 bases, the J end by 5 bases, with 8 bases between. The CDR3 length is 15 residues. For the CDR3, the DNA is TGCGCCAGCAGCCAAGAAATGGGGGATAATTCACCCCTCCACTTT. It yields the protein CASSQEMGDNSPLHF.

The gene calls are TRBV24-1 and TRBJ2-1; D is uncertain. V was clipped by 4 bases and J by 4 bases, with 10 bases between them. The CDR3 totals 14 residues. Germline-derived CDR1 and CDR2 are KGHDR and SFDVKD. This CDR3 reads CATSEPDGYNEQFF. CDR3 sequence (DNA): TGTGCCACCAGTGAACCGGACGGTTACAATGAGCAGTTCTTC.

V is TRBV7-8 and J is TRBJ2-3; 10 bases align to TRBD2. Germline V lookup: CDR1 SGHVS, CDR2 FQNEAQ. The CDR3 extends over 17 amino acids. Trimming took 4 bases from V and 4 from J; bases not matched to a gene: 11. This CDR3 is CASSWPLAGGVSDTQYF. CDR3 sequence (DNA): TGTGCCAGCAGCTGGCCCTTAGCGGGAGGTGTTTCAGATACGCAGTATTTT.

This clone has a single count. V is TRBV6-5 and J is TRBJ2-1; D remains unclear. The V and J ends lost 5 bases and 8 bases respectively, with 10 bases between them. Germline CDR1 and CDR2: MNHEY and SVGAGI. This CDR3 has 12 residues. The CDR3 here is CASSPPGDEQFF. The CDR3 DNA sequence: TGTGCCAGCAGTCCACCTGGCGATGAGCAGTTCTTC.

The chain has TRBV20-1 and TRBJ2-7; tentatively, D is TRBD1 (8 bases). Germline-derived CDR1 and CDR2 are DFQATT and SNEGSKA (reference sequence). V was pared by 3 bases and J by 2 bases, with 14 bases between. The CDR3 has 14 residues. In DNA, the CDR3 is TGCAGTGCTAGTCGGACAGGGAGGGCCTACGAGCAGTACTTC. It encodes CSASRTGRAYEQYF.

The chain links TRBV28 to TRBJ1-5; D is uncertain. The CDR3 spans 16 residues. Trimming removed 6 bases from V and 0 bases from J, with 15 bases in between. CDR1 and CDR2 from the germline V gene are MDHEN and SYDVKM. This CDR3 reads CASRSRLPYSNQPQHF. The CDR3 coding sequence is TGTGCCAGCAGGAGTCGCCTGCCTTATAGCAATCAGCCCCAGCATTTT. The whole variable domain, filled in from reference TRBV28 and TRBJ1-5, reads DVKVTQSSRYLVKRTGEKVFLECVQDMDHENMFWYRQDPGLGLRLIYFSYDVKMKEKGDIPEGYSVSREKKERFSLILESASTNQTSMYLCASRSRLPYSNQPQHFGDGTRLSIL.

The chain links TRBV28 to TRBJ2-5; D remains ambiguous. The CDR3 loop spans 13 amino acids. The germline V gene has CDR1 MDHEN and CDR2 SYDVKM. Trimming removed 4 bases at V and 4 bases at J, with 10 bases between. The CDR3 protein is CASSYSGTETQYF. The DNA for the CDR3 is TGTGCCAGCAGTTATAGTGGTACAGAGACCCAGTACTTC. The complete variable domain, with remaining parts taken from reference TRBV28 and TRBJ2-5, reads DVKVTQSSRYLVKRTGEKVFLECVQDMDHENMFWYRQDPGLGLRLIYFSYDVKMKEKGDIPEGYSVSREKKERFSLILESASTNQTSMYLCASSYSGTETQYFGPGTRLLVL.

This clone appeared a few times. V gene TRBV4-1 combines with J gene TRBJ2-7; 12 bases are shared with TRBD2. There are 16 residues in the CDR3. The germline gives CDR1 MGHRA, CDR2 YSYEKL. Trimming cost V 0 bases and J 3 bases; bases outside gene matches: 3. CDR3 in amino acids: CASSQEGTSGYYEQYF. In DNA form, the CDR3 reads TGCGCCAGCAGCCAAGAGGGGACTAGCGGGTACTACGAGCAGTACTTC.

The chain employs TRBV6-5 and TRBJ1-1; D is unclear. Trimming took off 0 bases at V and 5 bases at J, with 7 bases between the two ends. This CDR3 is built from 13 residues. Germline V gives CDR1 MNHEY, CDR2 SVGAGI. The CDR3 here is CASSYSMQTEAFF. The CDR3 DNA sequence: TGTGCCAGCAGTTACTCGATGCAGACTGAAGCTTTCTTT.

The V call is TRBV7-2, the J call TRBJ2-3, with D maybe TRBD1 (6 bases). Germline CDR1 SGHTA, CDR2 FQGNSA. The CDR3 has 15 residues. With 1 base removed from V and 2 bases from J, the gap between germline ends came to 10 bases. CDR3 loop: CASSLDGGSTDTQYF. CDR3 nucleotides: TGTGCCAGCAGCTTAGATGGGGGCTCCACAGATACGCAGTATTTT.

The CDR3 DNA sequence: TGTGCCAGCAGGGACACCTTCAGTTCACCCCTCCACTTT. Protein product: CASRDTFSSPLHF. The rearrangement uses TRBV27 and TRBJ1-6, with D perhaps TRBD1 (5 bases). Trimming removed 6 bases from V and 9 bases from J, with 12 bases in between. CDR1 and CDR2 from the germline V gene are MNHEY and SMNVEV (reference sequence). CDR3 length: 13 amino acids.

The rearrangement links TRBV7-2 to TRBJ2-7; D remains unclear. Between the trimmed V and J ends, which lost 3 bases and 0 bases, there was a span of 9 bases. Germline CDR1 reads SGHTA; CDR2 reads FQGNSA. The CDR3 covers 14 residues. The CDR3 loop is CASSLWGSSYEQYF. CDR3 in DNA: TGTGCCAGCAGCTTGTGGGGATCCTCCTACGAGCAGTACTTC. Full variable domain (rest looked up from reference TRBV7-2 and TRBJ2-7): GAGVSQSPSNKVTEKGKDVELRCDPISGHTALYWYRQSLGQGLEFLIYFQGNSAPDKSGLPSDRFSAERTGGSVSTLTIQRTQQEDSAVYLCASSLWGSSYEQYFGPGTRLTVT.

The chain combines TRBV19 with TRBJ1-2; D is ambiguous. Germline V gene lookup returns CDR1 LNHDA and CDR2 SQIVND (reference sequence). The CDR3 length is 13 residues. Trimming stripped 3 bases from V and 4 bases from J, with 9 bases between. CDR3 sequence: CASSIGGIYGYTF. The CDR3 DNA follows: TGTGCCAGTAGTATCGGCGGAATCTATGGCTACACCTTC.

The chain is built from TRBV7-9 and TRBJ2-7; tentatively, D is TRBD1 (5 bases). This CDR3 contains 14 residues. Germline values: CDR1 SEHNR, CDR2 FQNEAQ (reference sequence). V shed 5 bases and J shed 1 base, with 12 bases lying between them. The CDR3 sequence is CASSPPDKSYEQYF. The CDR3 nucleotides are TGTGCCAGCAGCCCTCCGGACAAGTCCTACGAGCAGTACTTC.

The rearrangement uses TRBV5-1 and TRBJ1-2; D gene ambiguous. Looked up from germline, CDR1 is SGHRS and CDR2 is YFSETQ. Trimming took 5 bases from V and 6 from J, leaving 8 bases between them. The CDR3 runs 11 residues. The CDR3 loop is CASRNSDGYTF. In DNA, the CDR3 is TGCGCCAGCAGGAACAGCGATGGCTACACCTTC.

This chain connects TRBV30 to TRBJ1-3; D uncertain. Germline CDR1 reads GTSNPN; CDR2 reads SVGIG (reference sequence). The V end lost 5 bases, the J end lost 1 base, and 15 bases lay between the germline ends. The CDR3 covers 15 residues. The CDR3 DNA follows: TGTGCCTGGTCACCAGGAGAGGGATCTGGAAACACCATATATTTT. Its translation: CAWSPGEGSGNTIYF.

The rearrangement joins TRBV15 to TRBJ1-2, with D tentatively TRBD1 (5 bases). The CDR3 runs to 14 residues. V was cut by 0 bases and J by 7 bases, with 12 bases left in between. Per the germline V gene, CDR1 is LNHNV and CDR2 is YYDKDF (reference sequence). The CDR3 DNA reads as TGTGCCACCAGCAGAGAGCAGGGTTTAGGTGGCTACACCTTC. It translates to CATSREQGLGGYTF.

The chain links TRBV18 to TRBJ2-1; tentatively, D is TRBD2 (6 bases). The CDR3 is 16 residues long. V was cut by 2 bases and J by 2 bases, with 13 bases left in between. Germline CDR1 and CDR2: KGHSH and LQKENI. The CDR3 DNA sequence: TGTGCCAGCTCACCATCGGCGGGACCTCCCTACAATGAGCAGTTCTTC. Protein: CASSPSAGPPYNEQFF. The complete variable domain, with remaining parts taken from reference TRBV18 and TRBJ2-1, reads NAGVMQNPRHLVRRRGQEARLRCSPMKGHSHVYWYRQLPEEGLKFMVYLQKENIIDESGMPKERFSAEFPKEGPSILRIQQVVRGDSAAYFCASSPSAGPPYNEQFFGPGTRLTVL.

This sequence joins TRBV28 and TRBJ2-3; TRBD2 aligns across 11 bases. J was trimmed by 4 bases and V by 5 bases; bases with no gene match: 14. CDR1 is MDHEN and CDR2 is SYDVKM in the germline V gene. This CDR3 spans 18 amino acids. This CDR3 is CASSALGTSGRGADTQYF. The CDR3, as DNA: TGTGCCAGCAGTGCTCTTGGGACTAGCGGAAGGGGCGCAGATACGCAGTATTTT.

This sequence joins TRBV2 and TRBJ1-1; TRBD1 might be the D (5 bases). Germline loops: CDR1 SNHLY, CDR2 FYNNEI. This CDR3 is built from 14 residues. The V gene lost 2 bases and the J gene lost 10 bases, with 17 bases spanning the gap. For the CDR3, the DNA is TGTGCCAGCAGTGAATGGCTCGACGGACAAGGAGCTTTCTTT. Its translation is CASSEWLDGQGAFF.

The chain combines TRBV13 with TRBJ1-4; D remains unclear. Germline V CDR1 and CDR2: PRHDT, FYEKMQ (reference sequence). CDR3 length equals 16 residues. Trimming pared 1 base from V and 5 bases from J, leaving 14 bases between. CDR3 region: CASSLADLDGNEKLFF. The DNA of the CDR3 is TGTGCCAGCAGCTTAGCCGACCTGGACGGGAATGAAAAACTGTTTTTT.

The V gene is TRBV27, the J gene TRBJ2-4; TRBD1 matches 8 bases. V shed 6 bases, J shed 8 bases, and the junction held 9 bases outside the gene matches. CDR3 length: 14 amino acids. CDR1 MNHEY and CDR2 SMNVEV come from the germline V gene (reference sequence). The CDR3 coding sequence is TGTGCCAGCAGCGTACGGACAGGGAGAGACATTCAGTACTTC. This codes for CASSVRTGRDIQYF.